The rows below give T cell receptor beta chains drawn from one sample of a study of multiple sclerosis patients with progressive multifocal leukoencephalopathy. Using immunoSEQ multiplex PCR, the repertoire was profiled, and TCRdb retains in-frame clones only, with some absent. Among roughly 31,000 clones, around 89% were seen once, and the ten largest hold approximately 1.5%. Specimen: PBMCs. These receptors were taken from a human donor with multiple sclerosis. CDR3s include the opening cysteine and the closing phenylalanine or tryptophan. Fields, in order: J gene, V gene, D gene, clone size, CDR3 DNA, CDR3 protein. D genes are given only for firm matches. Clone size is given for some rows only: seen once, a few or many times, or a class if the clone is expanded.

TRBJ2-2,TRBV4-1,.,.,TGCGCCAGCAGCCAAGATCCGGAGGAGCTGTTTTTT,CASSQDPEELFF
TRBJ2-7,TRBV5-4,.,few,TGTGCCAGCAGCTCTTCCTACGAGCAGTACTTC,CASSSSYEQYF
TRBJ1-1,TRBV7-9,TRBD1,.,TGTGCCAGCAGCTTAGTAGGGGGACAGGGTAGGACTGAAGCTTTCTTT,CASSLVGGQGRTEAFF
TRBJ1-5,TRBV6-1,.,.,TGTGCCAGCAGTGGGAAGGAAAATCAGCCCCAGCATTTT,CASSGKENQPQHF
TRBJ2-7,TRBV7-7,.,.,TGTGCTAGCAGTAGAGCGGGCGGCTACGAGCAGTACTTC,CASSRAGGYEQYF
TRBJ1-1,TRBV10-3,.,.,TGTGCCATCTCTGGGGGACTCGCTTCGAGAGGGGCCGGCACTGAAGCTTTCTTT,CAISGGLASRGAGTEAFF
TRBJ2-1,TRBV5-1,TRBD2,once,TGCGCCAGCAGCGTAACTAGCGGGGCTGGATACAATGAGCAGTTCTTC,CASSVTSGAGYNEQFF
TRBJ1-4,TRBV18,.,few,TGTGCCAGCTCACTCCCCTTTCGGGGGGAAGGTGAAAAACTGTTTTTT,CASSLPFRGEGEKLFF
TRBJ2-5,TRBV25-1,.,.,TGTGCCAGCAGTGATCGGGCCCGTGTGGTGGAGACCCAGTACTTC,CASSDRARVVETQYF
TRBJ1-1,TRBV27,.,.,TGTGCCAGCAGTTTTAGTGCCAGAACTGAAGCTTTCTTT,CASSFSARTEAFF
TRBJ2-7,TRBV6-6,TRBD1,.,TGTGCCAGCATCAACCGGGACAGCACCTACGAGCAGTACTTC,CASINRDSTYEQYF
TRBJ2-5,TRBV15,.,.,TGTGCCACCAGCAGAGATCTCTGGGAGACCCAGTACTTC,CATSRDLWETQYF
TRBJ2-1,TRBV7-2,.,.,TGTGCCAGCAGCTTGAAAACGGTCGGGGTATCCTACAATGAGCAGTTCTTC,CASSLKTVGVSYNEQFF
TRBJ2-7,TRBV21-1,.,.,TGTGCCAGGGGGGCTCGAGGGGCCCCCCATCGAGGCGAGCAGTACTTC,CARGARGAPHRGEQYF
TRBJ1-1,TRBV5-1,.,.,TGCGCCAGCAGCCTAAGGGGGGTGAGGATGAACACTGAAGCTTTCTTT,CASSLRGVRMNTEAFF
TRBJ2-6,TRBV5-1,TRBD1,few,TGCGCCAGCTCAGGACAGGGTCTAATTGGGGCCAACGTCCTGACTTTC,CASSGQGLIGANVLTF
TRBJ2-2,TRBV7-9,.,few,TGTGCCACGACCGGGGAGCTGTTTTTT,CATTGELFF
TRBJ1-1,TRBV20-1,.,.,TGCAGCCCAAAGGGGTCAGTTGAAGCTTTCTTT,CSPKGSVEAFF
TRBJ2-3,TRBV7-2,TRBD2,.,TGTGCCAGCAGCTTAGCCCCTAGCGGGAAAGGGGCAGATACGCAGTATTTT,CASSLAPSGKGADTQYF
TRBJ2-1,TRBV25-1,.,few,TGTGCCAGCATCATACAGGGCGGGAAGGATGAGCAGTTCTTC,CASIIQGGKDEQFF
TRBJ2-7,TRBV5-1,.,.,TGCGCCAGCAGCTTGGCTCCTCTTGGGGCCGGGTACGAGCAGTACTTC,CASSLAPLGAGYEQYF
TRBJ1-3,TRBV5-6,.,once,TGTGCCAGCAGCTTGGTTATTTCGGGCAACCCCTCTGGAAACACCATATATTTT,CASSLVISGNPSGNTIYF
TRBJ1-3,TRBV7-8,.,.,TGTGCCAGCAGCTTAGTGAGGTCGGAAACTGGAAACACCATATATTTT,CASSLVRSETGNTIYF
TRBJ2-7,TRBV19,TRBD1,.,TGTGCCAGTAGTATAGCTCTCCAGGGGGAATTCGGGTACGAGCAGTACTTC,CASSIALQGEFGYEQYF
TRBJ2-2,TRBV6-4,.,once,TGTGCCAGCAGGAGAGACCGGAACACCGGGGAGCTGTTTTTT,CASRRDRNTGELFF
TRBJ1-1,TRBV7-8,TRBD1,.,TGTGCCAGCAGCCAGTATCGACAGGGGGTTAGGGCTTTCTTT,CASSQYRQGVRAFF
TRBJ1-2,TRBV7-3,.,.,TGTGCCAGCAGCACCCGGGACTCAAATGGCTACACCTTC,CASSTRDSNGYTF
TRBJ2-7,TRBV21-1,.,once,TGTGCCAGCAGCAAAGTAGTAAGGAAGGGAAATCCGAAATACGAGCAGTACTTC,CASSKVVRKGNPKYEQYF
TRBJ1-2,TRBV12-5,.,.,TGTGCTAGTGGTTTGCCCTCTCGGGCGTCGGCTGGCTACACCTTC,CASGLPSRASAGYTF
TRBJ1-1,TRBV28,.,.,TGTGCCAGCAGTTTATTGTCCGCGGGAGGGTTTAACACTGAAGCTTTCTTT,CASSLLSAGGFNTEAFF
TRBJ1-6,TRBV7-2,.,.,TGTGCCAGCAGCTTATCTCTCGGGTCGGCCGGGAATTCACCCCTCCACTTT,CASSLSLGSAGNSPLHF
TRBJ2-3,TRBV7-2,TRBD2,.,TGTGCCAGCAGCTTAGGAGCGGGAGTATCGTCGTCGGGAGATACGCAGTATTTT,CASSLGAGVSSSGDTQYF
TRBJ2-1,TRBV28,.,.,TGTGCCAGCAGTTTATTCGACGGGAGCTCCTACAATGAGCAGTTCTTC,CASSLFDGSSYNEQFF
TRBJ2-1,TRBV7-3,.,.,TGTGCCAGCAGCTTAACGGTCGGATACAATGAGCAGTTCTTC,CASSLTVGYNEQFF
TRBJ2-1,TRBV29-1,.,.,TGCAGCGTTCGTCCGCAGCGGACCTCCTACAATGAGCAGTTCTTC,CSVRPQRTSYNEQFF
TRBJ1-1,TRBV15,.,.,TGTGCCACCAACCGGGGGGAGGCTGTACCTGAAGCTTTCTTT,CATNRGEAVPEAFF
TRBJ2-1,TRBV9,.,.,TGTGCCAGCGGGAGTGCCAATGAGCAGTTCTTC,CASGSANEQFF
TRBJ2-1,TRBV7-2,.,.,TGTGCCAGCAGCTTAAATGGTCTATTGGGGCAGTTCTTC,CASSLNGLLGQFF
TRBJ2-3,TRBV5-4,.,.,TGTGCCAGCAGCTTGTCGTCGCGGGTTTCCGGGACAGATACGCAGTATTTT,CASSLSSRVSGTDTQYF
TRBJ2-7,TRBV7-9,.,once,TGTGCCAGCAGCTTGGAGGGACATGCCCGGGTGGGGTCCTACGAGCAGTACTTC,CASSLEGHARVGSYEQYF
TRBJ2-1,TRBV5-4,TRBD2,once,TGTGCCAGCAGTCCGGGGGGGGACTCCGGGTCGTTGGAGCAGTTCTTC,CASSPGGDSGSLEQFF
TRBJ2-7,TRBV2,.,.,TGTGCCAGCAGTGAAGCAGGGCCAGGGCGATCCAACGAGCAGTACTTC,CASSEAGPGRSNEQYF
TRBJ2-1,TRBV4-1,TRBD2,.,TGCGCCAGCAGCCAGCTTGCGGGAGGGCCCTCCTCCTACAATGAGCAGTTCTTC,CASSQLAGGPSSYNEQFF
TRBJ1-4,TRBV2,.,.,TGTGCCAGCACCCGACTATTAAATGAAAAACTGTTTTTT,CASTRLLNEKLFF
TRBJ1-2,TRBV28,.,.,TGTGCCAGCAGTGTGGCGGGTGGCTACACCTTC,CASSVAGGYTF
TRBJ1-6,TRBV28,.,.,TGTGCCAGCAGCCTCAGTGCTAGGCTGGCTCTCCACTTT,CASSLSARLALHF